The following is a T cell receptor (beta chain) sequence with its context. Using immunoSEQ multiplex PCR, the repertoire was profiled, and TCRdb retains in-frame clones only, with some absent. The sample has around 82,000 clones; approximately 90% are singletons. The source of the sample is a study of OX40 agonist ivuxolimab in advanced cancers. About the study: Two patients with cutaneous melanoma and one with hepatocellular carcinoma, three in total, showed partial responses.

This CDR3 contains 13 residues. V was pared by 4 bases and J by 4 bases, with 4 bases of the junction left unmatched. Per germline, CDR1 SGHRS and CDR2 YFSETQ. V is TRBV5-1 and J is TRBJ2-5; 7 bases align to TRBD1. The sample here was CD4+ or CD8+ T cells sorted from blood, taken in a trial of the OX40 agonist ivuxolimab. The TCR comes from an adult with an advanced solid tumor such as melanoma, head and neck, liver or kidney cancer. The CDR3 sequence is CASSKGQTETQYF. As DNA, the CDR3 is TGCGCCAGCAGCAAGGGACAGACAGAGACCCAGTACTTC.